This T cell receptor beta chain stems from a study of Graves' ophthalmopathy and Graves' hyperthyroidism. At the level of the study: Untreated patients at initial diagnosis provided peripheral blood.

RNA served as the template for amplifying TCR beta CDR3 regions. RT-PCR was first run with HTBI primers, then multiplex PCR in a second round. From the multiplex PCR reads, TCRdb called clonotypes with MiXCR, one entry per CDR3 protein. This sample has about 740,000 distinct CDR3 sequences, with 35% to 50% found just once. This clonotype was picked up many times. This sequence originates from an adult man with Graves' ophthalmopathy. The specimen was peripheral blood.

For the CDR3, the DNA is TGCAGCGTTGAAGAATTCCGGGGGAGCGGCTATGGCTACACCTTC. Translating it yields CSVEEFRGSGYGYTF. This rearrangement joins TRBV29-1 to TRBJ1-2; weak D call: TRBD1 (5 bases). CDR1 is SQVTM and CDR2 is ANQGSEA in the germline V gene. Trimming removed 0 bases from V and 4 bases from J, with 15 bases in between. The CDR3 is 15 amino acids.